The text below deals with one T cell receptor (beta chain). The antigen remains undetermined. The CDR3 is made up of 13 amino acids. V dropped 8 bases and J dropped 4 bases, with 13 bases sitting between them. The V gene's germline CDR1 is LGHNT and CDR2 FRNRAP. Sequencing was performed with immunoSEQ multiplex PCR; in TCRdb, only in-frame clones are kept and a portion is missing. Here the sample spans approximately 150,000 clones, roughly nine tenths being singletons. This sample was taken from a study of T cell responses to AZD1222 COVID-19 vaccine. Study results and caveats: The reported proportion of spike-specific TCRs targeting unmutated variant regions was nearly half. It should be noted that donors were predominantly white British and more often female, and clonal diversity was possibly underestimated. Vaccine-related CD4 TCRs covered spike, predominating at 160-218 and 743-854.

The sample here was peripheral blood, taken on day 0 of AZD1222 vaccination. The sequence was obtained from an adult in good health. The V call is TRBV12-5, the J call TRBJ2-3; tentative D call: TRBD2 (6 bases). The CDR3 spells CASQDGGADTQYF. The CDR3 DNA reads as TGTGCTAGTCAGGACGGGGGTGCAGATACGCAGTATTTT.